Below are 10 T cell receptor beta chains sequenced from a single sample in a study of PD-1 blockade in classical Hodgkin lymphoma. The table came from immunoSEQ multiplex PCR; TCRdb's copy has only in-frame clones and leaves some out. The repertoire consists of tens of thousands of clones, with over 70% occurring once and the leading ten covering roughly 10%. Exposure to brentuximab vedotin varied, and each patient had relapsed following autologous stem cell transplantation. Specimen: peripheral blood mononuclear cells (PBMCs), collected at baseline. Receptors were obtained from a human donor with classical Hodgkin lymphoma.

V usage is TRBV7-9 and J usage is TRBJ2-4, with TRBD2 as a possible D gene (6 bases). The V and J ends lost 5 bases and 0 bases respectively, with 14 bases between them. CDR3 length equals 16 residues. CDR1 SEHNR and CDR2 FQNEAQ come from the germline V gene (reference sequence). CDR3 residues: CASSPRDDLAKNIQYF. DNA for the CDR3: TGTGCCAGCAGCCCGCGGGATGATCTAGCCAAAAACATTCAGTACTTC.

By share, this clone ranks as medium-sized. V usage is TRBV18 and J usage is TRBJ2-7; 7 bases align to TRBD1. Germline assignment: CDR1 KGHSH and CDR2 LQKENI. V lost 5 bases to trimming and J lost 1 base; unmatched junction nucleotides: 5. The CDR3 sequence is 14 residues long. For the CDR3, the DNA is TGTGCCAGCTCAACCGACAGGGCGTCCTACGAGCAGTACTTC. Amino acids: CASSTDRASYEQYF.

The chain links TRBV4-3 to TRBJ2-3, with TRBD1 as a possible D gene (5 bases). V lost 3 bases and J 2 bases, leaving 9 bases between the germline ends. The CDR3 spans 14 residues. CDR1 LGHNA and CDR2 YSLEER come from the germline V gene. The CDR3 protein is CASSQGRVTDTQYF. The CDR3 nucleotides are TGCGCCAGCAGCCAGGGCAGGGTCACAGATACGCAGTATTTT.

V usage is TRBV10-3 and J usage is TRBJ1-5, with D tentatively TRBD1 (5 bases). This CDR3 is 13 amino acids long. Trimming shortened V by 7 bases and J by 3 bases, and 10 bases separated the two germline ends. The germline gives CDR1 ENHRY, CDR2 SYGVKD. CDR3 in DNA: TGTGCCATCAAAGCAGGGTACAATCAGCCCCAGCATTTT. This translates into CAIKAGYNQPQHF.

The chain recombines TRBV5-1 with TRBJ2-1; 9 nucleotides line up with TRBD2. The CDR3 is made up of 15 amino acids. The V and J ends lost 4 bases and 6 bases, in that order; junction bases with no gene match: 8. CDR1 is SGHRS and CDR2 is YFSETQ in the germline V gene. CDR3: CASSARGGAINEQFF. In DNA form, the CDR3 reads TGCGCCAGCAGCGCCCGCGGGGGGGCTATCAATGAGCAGTTCTTC. The variable domain in full, with the rest retrieved from reference TRBV5-1 and TRBJ2-1, is KAGVTQTPRYLIKTRGQQVTLSCSPISGHRSVSWYQQTPGQGLQFLFEYFSETQRNKGNFPGRFSGRQFSNSRSEMNVSTLELGDSALYLCASSARGGAINEQFFGPGTRLTVL.

The rearrangement uses TRBV27 and TRBJ2-1; 11 bases agree with TRBD1. Trimming cost V 4 bases and J 7 bases; bases outside gene matches: 15. This CDR3 is 18 amino acids long. The germline CDR1 and CDR2 sequences are MNHEY and SMNVEV (reference sequence). For the CDR3, the DNA is TGTGCCAGCAGTTCATTTATCAAGGACAGGGGGCGAGGGAATGAGCAGTTCTTC. This sequence encodes CASSSFIKDRGRGNEQFF.

As to this clone: Other DNA sequences of this sample code for an identical CDR3. The V and J genes are TRBV5-1 and TRBJ1-5, with D unresolved. The germline gives CDR1 SGHRS, CDR2 YFSETQ. The germline V and J ends were trimmed by 0 bases and 0 bases, with 7 bases remaining between them. This CDR3 contains 15 residues. The CDR3: CASSLGGYSNQPQHF. CDR3 sequence (DNA): TGCGCCAGCAGCTTGGGAGGGTATAGCAATCAGCCCCAGCATTTT.

The chain employs TRBV27 and TRBJ1-5; 10 bases fit TRBD1. V was clipped by 0 bases and J by 6 bases; unmatched bases: 5. The germline CDR1 and CDR2 sequences are MNHEY and SMNVEV (reference sequence). The CDR3 is made up of 16 amino acids. CDR3: CASSLSGTGAFQPQHF. The CDR3 DNA follows: TGTGCCAGCAGTTTATCCGGGACAGGGGCATTTCAGCCCCAGCATTTT.

This clone was seen a single time. The chain couples TRBV28 to TRBJ1-5, with a weak D call TRBD1 (6 bases). Germline V CDR1 and CDR2: MDHEN, SYDVKM. The CDR3 spans 15 residues. V was clipped by 5 bases and J by 7 bases, with 18 bases between them. CDR3 residues: CASSPGGGARQPQHF. Written as DNA, the CDR3 is TGTGCCAGCAGTCCAGGCGGGGGGGCTCGGCAGCCCCAGCATTTT.

This chain links TRBV5-4 with TRBJ1-1, with D unclear. Trimming left V 7 bases short and J 5 bases short, with 9 bases between. The V gene's germline CDR1 is SGHNT and CDR2 YYREEE (reference sequence). The CDR3 consists of 11 residues. The CDR3 is CASVSTTEAFF. Here the CDR3 DNA reads TGTGCCAGCGTCTCCACGACTGAAGCTTTCTTT.